The rows below give T cell receptor beta chains drawn from one sample of a study of T cells after yellow fever vaccination. In TCRdb, the 5' RACE reads were re-called with MiXCR into one record per CDR3 protein. The sample records under 550,000 distinct CDR3 sequences, just over 20% being singletons. The sample here was PBMCs, taken 21 days after the first yellow fever vaccination. These receptors originate from a man aged 18 to 30 who received the YFV17D yellow fever vaccine. Both conserved end residues are part of each CDR3. The D gene is left open where the match is weak. Only some rows state a clone size, as once, few, many or a class for expanded clones.

V gene	clone size	D gene	J gene	CDR3 protein	CDR3 DNA
TRBV28	many	-	TRBJ2-3	CASTDMDFAETDTQYF	TGTGCCAGCACCGATATGGACTTCGCCGAGACAGATACGCAGTATTTT
TRBV14	-	TRBD1	TRBJ1-6	CASSQVTGGSSPLHF	TGTGCCAGCAGCCAAGTTACAGGGGGCAGTTCACCCCTCCACTTT
TRBV11-2	-	-	TRBJ2-2	CASSFRYRSGELFF	TGTGCCAGCAGCTTCCGTTACAGGTCCGGGGAGCTGTTTTTT
TRBV6-1	-	-	TRBJ2-3	CASGSGSTDTQYF	TGTGCCAGTGGGAGCGGTAGCACAGATACGCAGTATTTT
TRBV7-8	many	TRBD2	TRBJ2-3	CASSLLAGASDTQYF	TGTGCCAGCAGCTTATTAGCGGGGGCCTCTGATACGCAGTATTTT
TRBV20-1	few	TRBD1	TRBJ2-1	CSASYPGQGRNEQFF	TGCAGTGCTAGTTACCCGGGACAGGGGCGAAATGAGCAGTTCTTC
TRBV4-3	once	-	TRBJ2-3	CASSPSAPTDTQYF	TGCGCCAGCAGCCCAAGCGCCCCAACAGATACGCAGTATTTT
TRBV4-1	-	-	TRBJ1-2	CASSQGAGLGYTF	TGCGCCAGCAGCCAAGGGGCAGGGTTGGGCTACACCTTC
TRBV12-3/TRBV12-4	few	TRBD1	TRBJ1-5	CASSFGETGGNQPQHF	TGTGCCAGCAGTTTTGGGGAGACAGGGGGTAATCAGCCCCAGCATTTT
TRBV14	-	-	TRBJ1-6	CASSLLLGPNSPLHF	TGTGCCAGCAGCCTACTATTGGGGCCTAATTCACCCCTCCACTTT
TRBV4-1	-	-	TRBJ2-7	CASSQGRSAGHEQYF	TGCGCCAGCAGCCAAGGGCGTTCGGCAGGGCACGAGCAGTACTTC
TRBV30	once	-	TRBJ2-2	CAWSEGRRAGELFF	TGTGCCTGGAGTGAGGGGCGTAGGGCCGGGGAGCTGTTTTTT
TRBV5-1	few	-	TRBJ2-7	CASSRDPGENEQYF	TGCGCCAGCAGCCGGGATCCAGGGGAAAACGAGCAGTACTTC
TRBV20-1	-	-	TRBJ2-3	CSARDPYNGDTQYF	TGCAGTGCTAGAGATCCCTACAATGGCGATACGCAGTATTTT
TRBV3-1	few	-	TRBJ2-1	CASSPSFQRQFF	TGTGCCAGCAGCCCATCCTTCCAAAGGCAGTTCTTC
TRBV19	once	TRBD1	TRBJ1-5	CASSMTGSQPQHF	TGTGCCAGTAGTATGACAGGGTCACAGCCCCAGCATTTT
TRBV4-1	-	TRBD2	TRBJ2-5	CASSRDGTSGWETQYF	TGCGCCAGCAGCCGAGACGGGACTAGCGGGTGGGAGACCCAGTACTTC
TRBV6-1	few	-	TRBJ1-1	CASAWSEDTEAFF	TGTGCCAGCGCCTGGAGCGAGGACACTGAAGCTTTCTTT
TRBV5-4	-	TRBD1	TRBJ2-1	CASTAGQGPNEQFF	TGTGCCAGCACCGCGGGACAGGGCCCCAATGAGCAGTTCTTC
TRBV6-5	few	TRBD2	TRBJ2-5	CASSHGGTQETQYF	TGTGCCAGCAGTCACGGGGGGACCCAGGAGACCCAGTACTTC
TRBV12-3/TRBV12-4	-	TRBD1	TRBJ2-2	CASRTGTGVGELFF	TGTGCCAGCAGGACCGGGACAGGGGTTGGGGAGCTGTTTTTT
TRBV7-3	few	TRBD1	TRBJ1-2	CASSSHRGGYTF	TGTGCCAGCAGCTCCCACAGGGGTGGCTACACCTTC
TRBV6-2/TRBV6-3	-	-	TRBJ2-1	CASSYVVREQFF	TGTGCCAGCAGTTATGTGGTCCGTGAGCAGTTCTTC
TRBV6-1	few	-	TRBJ1-2	CASRRDPGGGGYTF	TGTGCCAGCCGGAGGGACCCCGGGGGAGGTGGCTACACCTTC
TRBV7-2	-	-	TRBJ2-1	CASSLGSGPYNEQFF	TGTGCCAGCAGCTTAGGGTCAGGACCTTACAATGAGCAGTTCTTC